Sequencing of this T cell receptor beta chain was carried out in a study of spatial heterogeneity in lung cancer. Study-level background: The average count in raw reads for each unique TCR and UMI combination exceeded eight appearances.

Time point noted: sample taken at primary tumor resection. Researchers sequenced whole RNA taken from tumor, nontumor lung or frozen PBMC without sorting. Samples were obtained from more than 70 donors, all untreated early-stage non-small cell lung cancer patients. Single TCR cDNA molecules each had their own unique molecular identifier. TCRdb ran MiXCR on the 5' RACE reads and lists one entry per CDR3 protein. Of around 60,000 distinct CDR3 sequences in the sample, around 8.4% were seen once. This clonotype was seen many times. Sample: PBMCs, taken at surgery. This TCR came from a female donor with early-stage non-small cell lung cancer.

The CDR3 DNA reads TGTGCCAGCAGCTCCGGACTAGCGGGACTTAGCACAGATACGCAGTATTTT. It specifies CASSSGLAGLSTDTQYF. The rearrangement links TRBV9 to TRBJ2-3, with 12 bases fitting TRBD2. The germline V gene encodes CDR1 SGDLS and CDR2 YYNGEE. There are 17 residues in the CDR3. The V segment lost 4 bases and the J segment 0 bases; nucleotides outside the gene matches: 6.